The next 29 T cell receptor beta chains were all read from a single sample in a study of shared clonotypes between healthy human individuals. Only in-frame clones appear in the TCRdb table, and some are missing; sequencing was by immunoSEQ multiplex PCR. The data show some 660,000 clones, roughly 73% seen once. The source material was memory CD4+ T cells sorted from blood. The subset: CD45RA-negative fraction. The source of these receptors is a woman aged 30 to 39 in good health.

The rearrangement uses TRBV29-1 and TRBJ2-1; D is possibly TRBD2 (6 bases). Germline CDR1 and CDR2: SQVTM and ANQGSEA. Trimming pared 5 bases from V and 5 bases from J, leaving 13 bases between. The CDR3 is 13 amino acids. CDR3 coding DNA: TGCAGCGTTCCCGGGACTGACCACAATGAGCAGTTCTTC. It encodes CSVPGTDHNEQFF.

V usage is TRBV11-2 and J usage is TRBJ1-1, with D possibly being TRBD1 (6 bases). Deletions cut 5 bases from V and 8 bases from J, with 12 bases between. The CDR3 contains 12 residues. The germline V gene encodes CDR1 SGHAT and CDR2 FQNNGV. This CDR3 is CASSPTGREAFF. CDR3 nucleotides: TGTGCCAGCAGCCCAACAGGGAGAGAAGCTTTCTTT.

V and J are TRBV19 and TRBJ1-5, with 10 bases lining up with TRBD1. J gave up 0 bases and V 2 bases, and 7 bases lay outside the gene matches. Germline CDR1 is LNHDA and CDR2 is SQIVND (reference sequence). The CDR3 contains 18 residues. In DNA form, the CDR3 reads TGTGCCAGTAGTATAAGCGGGACAGGGGCATATAGCAATCAGCCCCAGCATTTT. It encodes CASSISGTGAYSNQPQHF. The full variable domain, with the rest looked up from reference TRBV19 and TRBJ1-5, is DGGITQSPKYLFRKEGQNVTLSCEQNLNHDAMYWYRQDPGQGLRLIYYSQIVNDFQKGDIAEGYSVSREKKESFPLTVTSAQKNPTAFYLCASSISGTGAYSNQPQHFGDGTRLSIL.

The chain joins TRBV5-1 to TRBJ2-7; TRBD1 agrees at 8 bases. The germline V gene encodes CDR1 SGHRS and CDR2 YFSETQ. With V trimmed by 4 bases and J by 5 bases, 11 bases remained unmatched. The CDR3 is 15 residues long. The CDR3 DNA is TGCGCCAGCAGCCAGGGGGGACAGGTCCTGAACGAGCAGTACTTC. It specifies CASSQGGQVLNEQYF.

This sequence joins TRBV27 and TRBJ2-5; unclear D gene. The CDR3 has 14 amino acids. Per germline, CDR1 MNHEY and CDR2 SMNVEV (reference sequence). Trimming removed 0 bases from V and 2 bases from J, with 7 bases in between. The CDR3 loop reads CASSLSRHQETQYF. CDR3 DNA: TGTGCCAGCAGTTTATCCCGTCATCAAGAGACCCAGTACTTC.

The rearrangement links TRBV5-4 to TRBJ1-2; perhaps TRBD1 as D (5 bases). Germline CDR1 reads SGHNT; CDR2 reads YYREEE (reference sequence). Trimming took off 4 bases at V and 4 bases at J, with 20 bases between the two ends. This CDR3 has 16 amino acids. The CDR3 loop reads CASSVFRAQGPYGYTF. In DNA form, the CDR3 reads TGTGCCAGCAGCGTCTTCCGGGCCCAGGGCCCCTATGGCTACACCTTC. The variable domain in full, completed from reference TRBV5-4 and TRBJ1-2, reads ETGVTQSPTHLIKTRGQQVTLRCSSQSGHNTVSWYQQALGQGPQFIFQYYREEENGRGNFPPRFSGLQFPNYSSELNVNALELDDSALYLCASSVFRAQGPYGYTFGSGTRLTVV.

The CDR3 region is CASSFTGSNTGELFF. The DNA of the CDR3 is TGTGCCAGCAGCTTTACGGGATCGAACACCGGGGAGCTGTTTTTT. The chain recombines TRBV7-9 with TRBJ2-2, with a possible D match to TRBD2 (5 bases). The CDR3 is made up of 15 amino acids. Germline loops: CDR1 SEHNR, CDR2 FQNEAQ (reference sequence). The V end lost 3 bases, the J end lost 0 bases, and 8 bases lay between the germline ends.

As for this clone: A read error is the likely source, as a far larger clone sits one nucleotide away. V is TRBV7-8 and J is TRBJ2-7; D not certain. CDR1 SGHVS and CDR2 FQNEAQ come from the germline V gene. V was shortened by 3 bases and J by 0 bases, with 3 bases between the two germline ends. This CDR3 contains 12 residues. CDR3 DNA: TGTGCCAGCAGCTTTAGCTCCTACGAGCAGTACTTC. Translating it yields CASSFSSYEQYF.

This clone showed up just a few times. The CDR3 protein is CAWRSGRGYEQYF. In DNA form, the CDR3 reads TGTGCCTGGAGGTCGGGCAGGGGCTACGAGCAGTACTTC. This chain joins TRBV30 and TRBJ2-7, with D possibly being TRBD1 (6 bases). The CDR3 length is 13 residues. Trimming cost V 3 bases and J 3 bases, with 12 bases left between them. Germline V lookup: CDR1 GTSNPN, CDR2 SVGIG (reference sequence).

V and J are TRBV7-9 and TRBJ1-2; no definite D call. This CDR3 is built from 11 residues. In germline, CDR1 is SEHNR, CDR2 FQNEAQ (reference sequence). The V gene lost 4 bases and the J gene lost 3 bases, with 3 bases spanning the gap. DNA of the CDR3: TGTGCCAGCAGCTCGGACTATGGCTACACCTTC. Its protein is CASSSDYGYTF.

CDR3 amino acids: CASSSSGSLVYNEQFF. CDR3 coding DNA: TGTGCCAGCAGCTCCTCCGGGTCCCTCGTTTACAATGAGCAGTTCTTC. The chain employs TRBV7-6 and TRBJ2-1; D unresolved. From germline, CDR1 is SGHVS and CDR2 FNYEAQ. The V end lost 4 bases, the J end lost 4 bases, and 17 bases lay between the germline ends. There are 16 residues in the CDR3.

This clone was counted between two and nine times. The J gene is TRBJ2-7, the V gene TRBV7-9; 8 bases are a match to TRBD1. The J segment lost 3 bases and the V segment lost 3 bases, leaving 4 bases of the junction unmatched. The germline gives CDR1 SEHNR, CDR2 FQNEAQ (reference sequence). This CDR3 contains 14 residues. The CDR3: CASSFYGTGYEQYF. As DNA, the CDR3 is TGTGCCAGCAGCTTTTATGGGACAGGCTACGAGCAGTACTTC. Full variable domain (outside the CDR3, taken from reference TRBV7-9 and TRBJ2-7): DTGVSQNPRHKITKRGQNVTFRCDPISEHNRLYWYRQTLGQGPEFLTYFQNEAQLEKSRLLSDRFSAERPKGSFSTLEIQRTEQGDSAMYLCASSFYGTGYEQYFGPGTRLTVT.

The chain couples TRBV19 to TRBJ2-2; 8 bases are a match to TRBD2. The CDR3 is made up of 16 amino acids. Germline-derived CDR1 and CDR2 are LNHDA and SQIVND (reference sequence). V lost 5 bases, J lost 8 bases, and 13 bases stayed unmatched. For the CDR3, the DNA is TGTGCCAGTAGTCCCTGGACTAGCAATTACGTTGGGGAGCTGTTTTTT. Protein sequence: CASSPWTSNYVGELFF.

This sequence joins TRBV5-4 and TRBJ2-3; the D gene is possibly TRBD1 (5 bases). This CDR3 spans 16 amino acids. V was clipped by 4 bases and J by 3 bases, with 18 bases between them. The germline CDR1 and CDR2 sequences are SGHNT and YYREEE (reference sequence). The CDR3 DNA reads as TGTGCCAGCAGCCCTGCTGGGGCACATGCGACAGATACGCAGTATTTT. Encoded protein: CASSPAGAHATDTQYF.

The V and J genes are TRBV13 and TRBJ2-7; 8 bases match TRBD1. The V and J ends lost 0 bases and 7 bases, in that order; junction bases with no gene match: 5. CDR1 and CDR2 from the germline V gene are PRHDT and FYEKMQ (reference sequence). This CDR3 region has 14 residues. The CDR3 loop reads CASSLGDREPEQYF. As DNA, the CDR3 is TGTGCCAGCAGCTTAGGGGACAGGGAGCCGGAGCAGTACTTC.

This clone was seen just once. This chain connects TRBV29-1 to TRBJ1-1; D may be TRBD1 (5 bases). V was clipped by 5 bases and J by 3 bases, with 10 bases between them. Germline CDR1 reads SQVTM; CDR2 reads ANQGSEA. This CDR3 is built from 12 residues. The CDR3 sequence is CSVLRGHTEAFF. CDR3 DNA: TGCAGCGTTTTAAGGGGTCACACTGAAGCTTTCTTT.

A few counts support this clone. This rearrangement joins TRBV5-4 to TRBJ2-7; 9 positions match TRBD1. Germline-derived CDR1 and CDR2 are SGHNT and YYREEE (reference sequence). The CDR3 is 15 amino acids. V dropped 0 bases and J dropped 5; count of bases not matched to a gene: 6. Here the CDR3 DNA reads TGTGCCAGCAGCTTGGCGCGGACAGGGGCGGACGAGCAGTACTTC. This sequence encodes CASSLARTGADEQYF.

The CDR3 loop reads CASSLASGTNNEQFF. Written as DNA, the CDR3 is TGCGCCAGCAGCTTGGCGAGCGGGACTAACAATGAGCAGTTCTTC. The rearrangement uses TRBV5-1 and TRBJ2-1, with 7 bases identical to TRBD2. The J segment lost 5 bases and the V segment lost 0 bases, leaving 5 bases of the junction unmatched. This CDR3 has 15 amino acids. Germline V gene data show CDR1 as SGHRS and CDR2 as YFSETQ.

V gene TRBV5-4 combines with J gene TRBJ2-3; D is ambiguous. CDR1 SGHNT and CDR2 YYREEE come from the germline V gene (reference sequence). This CDR3 is 14 amino acids long. Trimming left V 2 bases short and J 6 bases short, with 13 bases between. DNA for the CDR3: TGTGCCAGCAGCTTACAGTTGGCCCGCGATACGCAGTATTTT. Protein sequence: CASSLQLARDTQYF.

The chain couples TRBV15 to TRBJ2-1, with D perhaps TRBD1 (5 bases). Germline lookup yields CDR1 LNHNV and CDR2 YYDKDF (reference sequence). This CDR3 comprises 14 residues. V lost 0 bases and J 10 bases, leaving 13 bases between the germline ends. DNA of the CDR3: TGTGCCACCAGCAGAGATCAACAGGTTGGCGAGCAGTTCTTC. Translated, it gives CATSRDQQVGEQFF.

The chain employs TRBV2 and TRBJ2-6; no clear D. The CDR3 contains 17 residues. Germline assignment: CDR1 SNHLY and CDR2 FYNNEI. V gave up 4 bases and J gave up 0 bases, with 13 bases separating them. The CDR3 DNA sequence: TGTGCCAGCAGTGTCAGACGGCCGTCCTCTGGGGCCAACGTCCTGACTTTC. This sequence encodes CASSVRRPSSGANVLTF.

The chain combines TRBV5-8 with TRBJ2-2; weak D call: TRBD2 (5 bases). CDR1 SGHTS and CDR2 YDEGEE come from the germline V gene. V was pared by 1 base and J by 2 bases, with 9 bases between. The CDR3 is 15 amino acids. In DNA form, the CDR3 reads TGTGCCAGCAGCTTGAGCGACTATAACACCGGGGAGCTGTTTTTT. Its protein product is CASSLSDYNTGELFF.

The CDR3 is CASSGRDRGRKTQYF. DNA of the CDR3: TGCGCCAGCAGCGGCCGGGACAGGGGGCGAAAGACCCAGTACTTC. V usage is TRBV5-1 and J usage is TRBJ2-5, with 12 bases identical to TRBD1. Germline V gene data show CDR1 as SGHRS and CDR2 as YFSETQ. V trimming: 4 bases; J trimming: 6 bases; junction bases outside the gene matches: 7. The CDR3 runs to 15 residues.

This chain links TRBV5-1 with TRBJ2-1, with TRBD2 identical over 8 bases. Germline CDR1 is SGHRS and CDR2 is YFSETQ. V dropped 4 bases and J dropped 7; count of bases not matched to a gene: 13. The CDR3 length is 16 residues. This CDR3 is CASSPGGLAGFNEQFF. The CDR3 DNA reads as TGCGCCAGCAGCCCCGGAGGATTAGCGGGGTTTAATGAGCAGTTCTTC.

This clone was detected only a few times. This CDR3 reads CASSESGTAYYEQYF. The CDR3 nucleotides read TGTGCCAGCAGCGAATCCGGGACAGCTTACTACGAGCAGTACTTC. This chain joins TRBV5-5 and TRBJ2-7, with 7 positions matching TRBD1. The CDR3 extends over 15 amino acids. CDR1 is SGHKS, CDR2 YYEKEE, per germline (reference sequence). Unmatched junction bases numbered 10, after V lost 4 bases and J lost 3 bases.

The chain joins TRBV4-2 to TRBJ2-3; the match to TRBD2 covers 8 bases. Germline CDR1 is LGHNA and CDR2 is YNFKEQ. The trim removed 0 bases at V and 1 base at J, leaving 3 bases unmatched. The length of the CDR3 is 16 residues. The CDR3 DNA sequence: TGTGCCAGCAGCCAAGATTGGCGGGAGGGCACAGATACGCAGTATTTT. The encoded protein is CASSQDWREGTDTQYF.

The genes are TRBV29-1 and TRBJ1-1; unclear D gene. In germline, CDR1 is SQVTM, CDR2 ANQGSEA. V lost 1 base and J lost 0, with 12 bases in between. The CDR3 covers 15 residues. The CDR3 reads CSVEGNGGMNTEAFF. DNA for the CDR3: TGCAGCGTTGAAGGGAACGGAGGAATGAACACTGAAGCTTTCTTT. Based on the CDR3 plus reference TRBV29-1 and TRBJ1-1, the full variable domain is SAVISQKPSRDICQRGTSLTIQCQVDSQVTMMFWYRQQPGQSLTLIATANQGSEATYESGFVIDKFPISRPNLTFSTLTVSNMSPEDSSIYLCSVEGNGGMNTEAFFGQGTRLTVV.

The chain carries TRBV19 and TRBJ1-2; D unresolved. Germline lookup yields CDR1 LNHDA and CDR2 SQIVND (reference sequence). Trimming took 3 bases from V and 8 from J, leaving 16 bases between them. The CDR3 is made up of 14 amino acids. The CDR3 region has the DNA TGTGCCAGTAGTATCCACATCTCCTCCGGCGGCTACACCTTC. Protein product: CASSIHISSGGYTF.

The chain combines TRBV20-1 with TRBJ2-7; D is ambiguous. Trimming cost V 5 bases and J 8 bases, with 10 bases left between them. CDR1 is DFQATT, CDR2 SNEGSKA, per germline (reference sequence). The CDR3 has 10 amino acids. CDR3 nucleotides: TGCAGTGCTCCGACCCGCCAGCAGTACTTC. It translates to CSAPTRQQYF.